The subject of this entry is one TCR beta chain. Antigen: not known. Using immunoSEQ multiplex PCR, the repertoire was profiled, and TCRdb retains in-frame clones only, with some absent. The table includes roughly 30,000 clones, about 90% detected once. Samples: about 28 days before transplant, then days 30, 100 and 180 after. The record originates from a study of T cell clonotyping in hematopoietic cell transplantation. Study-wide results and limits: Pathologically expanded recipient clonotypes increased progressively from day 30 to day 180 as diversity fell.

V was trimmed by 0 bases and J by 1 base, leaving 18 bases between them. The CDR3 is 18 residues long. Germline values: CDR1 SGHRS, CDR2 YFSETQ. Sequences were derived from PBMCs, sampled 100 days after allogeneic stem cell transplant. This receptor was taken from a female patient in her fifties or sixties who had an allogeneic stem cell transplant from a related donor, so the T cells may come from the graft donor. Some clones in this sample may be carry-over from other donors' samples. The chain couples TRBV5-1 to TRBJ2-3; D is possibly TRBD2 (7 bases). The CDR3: CASSLEQGGEVGTDTQYF. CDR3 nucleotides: TGCGCCAGCAGCTTGGAACAGGGAGGGGAAGTTGGCACAGATACGCAGTATTTT.